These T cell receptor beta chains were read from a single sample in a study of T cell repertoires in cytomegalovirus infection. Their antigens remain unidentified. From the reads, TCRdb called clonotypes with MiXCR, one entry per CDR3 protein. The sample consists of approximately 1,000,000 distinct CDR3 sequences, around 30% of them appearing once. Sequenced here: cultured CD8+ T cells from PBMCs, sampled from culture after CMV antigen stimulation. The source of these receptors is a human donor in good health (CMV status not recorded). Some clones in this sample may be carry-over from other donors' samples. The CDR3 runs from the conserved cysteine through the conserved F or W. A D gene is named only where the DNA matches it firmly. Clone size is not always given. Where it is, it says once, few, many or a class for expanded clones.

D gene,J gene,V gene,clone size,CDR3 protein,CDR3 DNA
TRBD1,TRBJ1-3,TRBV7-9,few,CASSDFFGQGITDTIYF,TGTGCCAGCAGCGATTTTTTCGGACAGGGTATTACGGACACCATATATTTT
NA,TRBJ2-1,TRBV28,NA,CASSLVDRPPNNEQFF,TGTGCCAGCAGTTTAGTGGACAGACCCCCTAACAATGAGCAGTTCTTC
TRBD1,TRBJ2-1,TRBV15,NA,CATSTGGQGRLTYNEQFF,TGTGCCACCAGCACTGGGGGACAGGGGCGCCTAACCTACAATGAGCAGTTCTTC
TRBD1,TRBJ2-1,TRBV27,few,CASSGTGGGDEQFF,TGTGCCAGCAGCGGGACAGGGGGCGGCGATGAGCAGTTCTTC
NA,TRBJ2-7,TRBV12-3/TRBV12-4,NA,CASSLSFPTEQYF,TGTGCCAGCAGTTTATCCTTCCCTACCGAGCAGTACTTC
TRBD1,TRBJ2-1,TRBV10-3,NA,CAISESIQGLYNEQFF,TGTGCCATCAGTGAGTCGATACAGGGGCTTTACAATGAGCAGTTCTTC
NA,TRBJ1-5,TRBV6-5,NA,CASSYSSTAPWPQHF,TGTGCCAGCAGTTACTCAAGCACAGCTCCGTGGCCCCAGCATTTT
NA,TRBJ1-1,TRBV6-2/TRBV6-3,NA,CASSYRSGGDTEAFF,TGTGCCAGCAGTTACCGTTCGGGGGGGGACACTGAAGCTTTCTTT
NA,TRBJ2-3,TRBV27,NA,CASSPFQTDTQYF,TGTGCCAGCAGTCCATTCCAGACAGATACGCAGTATTTT
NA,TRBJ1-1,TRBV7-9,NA,CASSPQGSAEAFF,TGTGCCAGCAGCCCACAGGGTTCCGCCGAAGCTTTCTTT
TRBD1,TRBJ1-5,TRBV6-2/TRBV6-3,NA,CASSKLGQDLGQPQHF,TGTGCCAGCAGTAAATTGGGACAGGATTTAGGTCAGCCCCAGCATTTT
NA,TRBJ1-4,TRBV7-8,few,CASSLSGANEKLFF,TGTGCCAGCAGCTTATCGGGGGCTAATGAAAAACTGTTTTTT
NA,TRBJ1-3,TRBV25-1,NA,CASSLGDTIYF,TGTGCCAGCTCTTTGGGAGACACCATATATTTT
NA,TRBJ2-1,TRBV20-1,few,CSARGMDYNEQFF,TGCAGTGCTAGAGGGATGGATTACAATGAGCAGTTCTTC
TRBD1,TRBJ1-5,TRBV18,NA,CASSRDRGFYQPQHF,TGTGCCAGCTCACGGGACAGGGGTTTCTATCAGCCCCAGCATTTT
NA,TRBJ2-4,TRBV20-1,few,CSARDAFRTAKNIQYF,TGCAGTGCTAGAGACGCATTTAGGACAGCCAAAAACATTCAGTACTTC
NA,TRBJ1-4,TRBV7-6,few,CASSPGREGATNEKLFF,TGTGCCAGCAGCCCAGGGAGGGAGGGGGCAACTAATGAAAAACTGTTTTTT
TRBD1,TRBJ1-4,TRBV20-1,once,CSASVATGDEKLFF,TGCAGTGCTAGTGTCGCGACAGGGGATGAAAAACTGTTTTTT
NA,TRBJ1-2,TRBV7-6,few,CASSRTTGQGRYGYTF,TGTGCCAGCAGCCGAACAACAGGTCAGGGGCGTTATGGCTACACCTTC
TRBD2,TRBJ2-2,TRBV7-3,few,CASSEGTSGNTGELFF,TGTGCCAGCAGCGAAGGGACTAGCGGGAACACCGGGGAGCTGTTTTTT
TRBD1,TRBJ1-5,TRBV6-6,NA,CASSSDRDHQHF,TGTGCCAGCAGTTCCGACAGGGACCACCAGCATTTT
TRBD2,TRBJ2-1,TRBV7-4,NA,CASSLVLAGGDNEQFF,TGTGCCAGCAGCTTAGTTCTGGCGGGGGGGGACAATGAGCAGTTCTTC
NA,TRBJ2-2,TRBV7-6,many,CASSTNTGELFF,TGTGCCAGCAGCACTAACACCGGGGAGCTGTTTTTT
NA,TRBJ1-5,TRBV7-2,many,CASSLLDSLNQPQHF,TGTGCCAGCAGCTTACTTGACAGCCTCAATCAGCCCCAGCATTTT
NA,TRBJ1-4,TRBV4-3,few,CASRGGGDEKLFF,TGCGCCAGCAGAGGGGGAGGGGATGAAAAACTGTTTTTT
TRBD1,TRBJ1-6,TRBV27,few,CASSFRVDRNNSPLHF,TGTGCCAGCAGTTTTCGGGTGGACAGGAATAATTCACCCCTCCACTTT
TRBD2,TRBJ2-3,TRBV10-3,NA,CAIKLAGGPGTDTQYF,TGTGCCATCAAACTAGCGGGGGGGCCCGGCACAGATACGCAGTATTTT
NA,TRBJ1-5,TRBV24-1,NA,CATSDPTQGISNQPQHF,TGTGCCACCAGTGACCCGACCCAGGGGATCAGCAATCAGCCCCAGCATTTT
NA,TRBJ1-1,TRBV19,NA,CASSVRVVGTEAFF,TGTGCCAGTAGTGTCAGGGTTGTCGGCACTGAAGCTTTCTTT
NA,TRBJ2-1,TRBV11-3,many,CASSFSGSGINEQFF,TGTGCCAGCAGCTTTTCCGGGTCTGGGATCAATGAGCAGTTCTTC
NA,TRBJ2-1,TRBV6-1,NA,CASSEAEGQFF,TGTGCCAGCAGTGAAGCGGAGGGGCAGTTCTTC
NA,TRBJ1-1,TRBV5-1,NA,CASSLMGQEAFF,TGCGCCAGCAGCTTGATGGGTCAGGAAGCTTTCTTT
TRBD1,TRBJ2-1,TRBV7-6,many,CASSTGVGTGGYNEQFF,TGTGCCAGCAGCACGGGGGTTGGGACAGGGGGCTACAATGAGCAGTTCTTC
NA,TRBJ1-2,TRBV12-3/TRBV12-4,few,CASSVRQNYGYTF,TGTGCCAGCAGCGTCAGACAAAACTATGGCTACACCTTC
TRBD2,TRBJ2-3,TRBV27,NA,CASYSKGLAGELDTQYF,TGTGCCAGCTACTCCAAGGGACTAGCGGGGGAGCTTGATACGCAGTATTTT
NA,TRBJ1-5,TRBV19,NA,CASSRYEWNSNQPQHF,TGTGCCAGTAGTCGGTATGAGTGGAATAGCAATCAGCCCCAGCATTTT
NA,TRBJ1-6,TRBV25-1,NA,CASSDPTPQGYNSPLHF,TGTGCCAGCAGTGATCCTACCCCCCAGGGGTATAATTCACCCCTCCACTTT
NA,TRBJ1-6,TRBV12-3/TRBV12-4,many,CASSLQGPYNSPLHF,TGTGCCAGCAGTTTACAGGGGCCCTATAATTCACCCCTCCACTTT
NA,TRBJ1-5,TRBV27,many,CASSLFRGSNQPQHF,TGTGCCAGCAGCCTCTTCCGAGGATCTAATCAGCCCCAGCATTTT
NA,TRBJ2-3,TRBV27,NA,CASSQRENRDTQYF,TGTGCCAGCAGTCAAAGAGAGAACAGGGATACGCAGTATTTT
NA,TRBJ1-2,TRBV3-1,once,CASSHSPGATYRYTF,TGTGCCAGCAGCCATAGCCCAGGGGCGACGTATCGCTACACCTTC
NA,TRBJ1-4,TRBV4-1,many,CASSPTDRSNEKLFF,TGCGCCAGCAGCCCAACGGATAGGAGTAATGAAAAACTGTTTTTT
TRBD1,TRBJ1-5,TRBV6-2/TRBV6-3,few,CASTKGQNQPQHF,TGTGCCAGCACCAAGGGACAGAATCAGCCCCAGCATTTT
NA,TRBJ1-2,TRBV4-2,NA,CASSANGGASFANYGYTF,TGTGCCAGCAGCGCAAACGGGGGGGCGAGTTTTGCTAACTATGGCTACACCTTC
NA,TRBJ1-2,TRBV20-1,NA,CSAKEAWDYGYTF,TGCAGTGCTAAAGAGGCTTGGGACTATGGCTACACCTTC
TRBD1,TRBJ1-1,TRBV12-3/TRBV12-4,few,CASSSGGREAFF,TGTGCCAGCAGTTCAGGGGGTAGGGAAGCTTTCTTT
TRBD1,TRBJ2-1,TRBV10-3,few,CAITLTGNPYNEQFF,TGTGCCATCACCCTGACAGGGAATCCCTACAATGAGCAGTTCTTC
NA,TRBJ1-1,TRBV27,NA,CASSLAQAGTEAFF,TGTGCCAGCAGTTTGGCGCAGGCGGGGACTGAAGCTTTCTTT
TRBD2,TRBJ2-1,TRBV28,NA,CASSTLERGTYNEQFF,TGTGCCAGCAGTACCCTGGAGCGGGGGACTTACAATGAGCAGTTCTTC
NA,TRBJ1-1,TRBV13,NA,CASSSATDTEAFF,TGTGCCAGCAGCTCAGCCACAGATACTGAAGCTTTCTTT
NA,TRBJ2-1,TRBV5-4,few,CASRGQDKSSYNEQFF,TGTGCCAGCAGAGGGCAAGACAAGAGCTCCTACAATGAGCAGTTCTTC
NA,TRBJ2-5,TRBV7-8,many,CASSLRGTETQYF,TGTGCCAGCAGCTTAAGGGGGACAGAGACCCAGTACTTC
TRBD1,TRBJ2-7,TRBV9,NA,CASSAGRDSSYEQYF,TGTGCCAGCAGCGCGGGAAGGGACAGCTCCTACGAGCAGTACTTC
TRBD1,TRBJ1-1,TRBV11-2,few,CASSLEAGGTTEAFF,TGTGCCAGCAGCTTAGAAGCAGGGGGGACCACTGAAGCTTTCTTT
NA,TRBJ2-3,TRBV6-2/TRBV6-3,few,CASSYSGYSGDTQYF,TGTGCCAGCAGTTACTCAGGCTACTCGGGAGATACGCAGTATTTT
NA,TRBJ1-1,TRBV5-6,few,CASSYSGRTEAFF,TGTGCCAGCAGCTACTCCGGGAGGACTGAAGCTTTCTTT
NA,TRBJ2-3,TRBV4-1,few,CASSQLGNTDTQYF,TGCGCCAGCAGCCAACTGGGTAACACAGATACGCAGTATTTT
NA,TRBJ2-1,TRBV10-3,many,CAILKKNSSYNEQFF,TGTGCCATCTTAAAGAAAAACAGCTCCTACAATGAGCAGTTCTTC
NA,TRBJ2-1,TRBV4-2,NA,CASSQEGVPTHEQFF,TGTGCCAGCAGCCAAGAGGGGGTACCTACCCATGAGCAGTTCTTC